This T cell receptor (beta chain) was found in a study of blood T cells in healthy people across ages. Study-wide findings and caveats: Versus aged donors, long-lived donors had higher diversity and more naive CD4+ cells. A roughly linear age-dependent decrease characterized TCR beta diversity per million T cells.

Sample-barcoded 5' priming and a J-beta primer mix drove a second PCR of about 7 to 11 cycles. TCRdb used MiXCR to reprocess the 5' RACE reads, holding one entry per CDR3 protein. The table records hundreds of thousands of distinct CDR3 sequences, roughly 44% of them present only once. This clonotype appeared a few times. The antigen is not known. Healthy Caucasian individuals from Russia aged about 6 to 95 served as donors. The sequenced sample was blood. This TCR derives from a woman in her fifties or sixties in good health.

The CDR3 loop reads CASSLHRTTSTDTQYF. Written as DNA, the CDR3 is TGTGCCAGCAGCCTTCACAGGACCACTAGCACAGATACGCAGTATTTT. The chain is built from TRBV3-1 and TRBJ2-3, with D possibly being TRBD1 (5 bases). CDR1 LGHDT and CDR2 YNNKEL come from the germline V gene (reference sequence). V dropped 4 bases and J dropped 0 bases, with 14 bases sitting between them. This CDR3 is built from 16 residues.